This TCR beta chain was retrieved from a study of control samples from healthy donors and cancer patients. Clones were read by immunoSEQ multiplex PCR, and TCRdb kept only the in-frame ones, dropping some. The sample lists 55,000 to 65,000 clones; 87% were seen once. The sequencing input was PBMCs. This TCR derives from a woman aged 55-70 years with lung cancer.

The CDR3: CASSLEDSTRRGYTF. CDR3 coding DNA: TGTGCCAGCAGCCTAGAGGACAGCACTCGGCGTGGCTACACCTTC. This chain uses TRBV14 with TRBJ1-2, with D possibly being TRBD1 (6 bases). The CDR3 spans 15 residues. The ends were cut back, 4 bases at V and 7 bases at J, with 19 bases in the middle. CDR1 and CDR2 from the germline V gene are SGHDN and FVKESK.